The table lists the clone carrying this T cell receptor (beta chain) with a few counts. The sample originates from a study of T cells in Graves' hyperthyroidism and ophthalmopathy. Researchers amplified the TCR beta CDR3 regions from RNA transcripts. TCR CDR3 underwent first-round RT-PCR with the HTBI primer set. Using its own MiXCR run on the multiplex PCR reads, TCRdb lists one record per CDR3 protein. The sample yields around 600,000 distinct CDR3 sequences, roughly 14% seen once. Germline CDR1 reads GTSNPN; CDR2 reads SVGIG (reference sequence). This CDR3 comprises 13 residues. The trim removed 8 bases at V and 6 bases at J, leaving 11 bases unmatched.

V usage is TRBV30 and J usage is TRBJ2-3; TRBD1 matches at 7 bases. Sequenced sample: blood. The sequence came from a woman aged 50 to 65 with Graves' ophthalmopathy. The CDR3 loop reads CASSVRGLDTQYF. In DNA, the CDR3 is TGTGCCAGTAGTGTCAGGGGGTTGGATACGCAGTATTTT. The whole variable domain, remainder taken from reference TRBV30 and TRBJ2-3, is SQTIHQWPATLVQPVGSPLSLECTVEGTSNPNLYWYRQAAGRGLQLLFYSVGIGQISSEVPQNLSASRPQDRQFILSSKKLLLSDSGFYLCASSVRGLDTQYFGPGTRLTVL.